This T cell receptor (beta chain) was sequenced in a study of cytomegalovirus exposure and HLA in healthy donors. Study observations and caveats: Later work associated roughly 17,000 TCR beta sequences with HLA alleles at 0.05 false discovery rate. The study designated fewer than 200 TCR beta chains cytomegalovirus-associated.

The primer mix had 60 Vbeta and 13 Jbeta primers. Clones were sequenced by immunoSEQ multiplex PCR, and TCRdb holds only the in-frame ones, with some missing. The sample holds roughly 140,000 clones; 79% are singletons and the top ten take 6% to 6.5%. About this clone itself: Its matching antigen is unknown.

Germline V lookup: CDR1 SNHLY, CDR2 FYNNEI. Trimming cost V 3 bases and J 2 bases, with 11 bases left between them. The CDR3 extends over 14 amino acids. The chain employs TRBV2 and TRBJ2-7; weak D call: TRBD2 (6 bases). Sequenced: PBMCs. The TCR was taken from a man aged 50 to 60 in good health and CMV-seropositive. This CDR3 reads CASSDQRAPYEQYF. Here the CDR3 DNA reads TGTGCCAGCAGTGACCAGCGGGCCCCCTACGAGCAGTACTTC.